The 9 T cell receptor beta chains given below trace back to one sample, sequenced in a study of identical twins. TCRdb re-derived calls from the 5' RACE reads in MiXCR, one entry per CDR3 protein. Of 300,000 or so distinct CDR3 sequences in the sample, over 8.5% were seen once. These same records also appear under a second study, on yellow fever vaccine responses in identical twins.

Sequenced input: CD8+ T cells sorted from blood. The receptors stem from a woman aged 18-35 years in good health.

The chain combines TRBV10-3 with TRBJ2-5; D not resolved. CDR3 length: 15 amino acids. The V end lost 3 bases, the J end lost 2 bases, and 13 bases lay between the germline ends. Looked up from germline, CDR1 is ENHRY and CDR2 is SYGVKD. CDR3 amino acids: CAISDQYPIQETQYF. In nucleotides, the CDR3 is TGTGCCATCAGTGATCAGTATCCCATACAAGAGACCCAGTACTTC.

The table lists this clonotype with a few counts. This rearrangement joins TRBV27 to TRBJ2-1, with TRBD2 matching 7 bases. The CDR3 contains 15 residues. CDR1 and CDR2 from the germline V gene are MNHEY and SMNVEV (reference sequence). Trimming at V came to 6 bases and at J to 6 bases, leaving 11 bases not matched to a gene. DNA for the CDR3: TGTGCCAGCAGCGAACTAGCGACCGCTGGCAATGAGCAGTTCTTC. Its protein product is CASSELATAGNEQFF.

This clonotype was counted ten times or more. The CDR3 is CASSLEGTGGLPQHF. CDR3 DNA: TGTGCCAGCAGCTTAGAAGGGACAGGGGGCTTGCCCCAGCATTTT. The rearrangement joins TRBV7-8 to TRBJ1-5; 12 positions match TRBD1. The trim removed 1 base at V and 9 bases at J, leaving 4 bases unmatched. This CDR3 contains 15 residues. Germline lookup yields CDR1 SGHVS and CDR2 FQNEAQ. Drawing the rest from reference TRBV7-8 and TRBJ1-5, the complete variable domain is GAGVSQSPRYKVAKRGQDVALRCDPISGHVSLFWYQQALGQGPEFLTYFQNEAQLDKSGLPSDRFFAERPEGSVSTLKIQRTQQEDSAVYLCASSLEGTGGLPQHFGDGTRLSIL.

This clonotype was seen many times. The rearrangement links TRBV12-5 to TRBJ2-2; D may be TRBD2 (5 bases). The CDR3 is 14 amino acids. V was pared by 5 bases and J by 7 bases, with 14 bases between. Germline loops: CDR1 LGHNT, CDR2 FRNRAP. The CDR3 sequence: CASGTSSHNGELFF. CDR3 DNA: TGTGCTAGTGGTACCTCTAGCCATAACGGGGAGCTGTTTTTT. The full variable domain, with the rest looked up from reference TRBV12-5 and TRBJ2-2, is DARVTQTPRHKVTEMGQEVTMRCQPILGHNTVFWYRQTMMQGLELLAYFRNRAPLDDSGMPKDRFSAEMPDATLATLKIQPSEPRDSAVYFCASGTSSHNGELFFGEGSRLTVL.

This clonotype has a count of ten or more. CDR3 bases: TGTGCCATCCGGGACGTACACTCCTACGAGCAGTACTTC. It codes for CAIRDVHSYEQYF. The chain employs TRBV12-3 or TRBV12-4 and TRBJ2-7; the D gene could be TRBD1 or TRBD2 (5 bases each). This CDR3 spans 13 amino acids. Deletions cut 10 bases from V and 0 bases from J, with 13 bases between.

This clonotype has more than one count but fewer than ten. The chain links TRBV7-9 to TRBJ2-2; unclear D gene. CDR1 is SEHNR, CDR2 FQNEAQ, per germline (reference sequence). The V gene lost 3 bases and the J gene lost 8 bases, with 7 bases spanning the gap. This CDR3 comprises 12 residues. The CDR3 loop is CASSFARGELFF. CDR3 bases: TGTGCCAGCAGCTTCGCCAGGGGGGAGCTGTTTTTT.

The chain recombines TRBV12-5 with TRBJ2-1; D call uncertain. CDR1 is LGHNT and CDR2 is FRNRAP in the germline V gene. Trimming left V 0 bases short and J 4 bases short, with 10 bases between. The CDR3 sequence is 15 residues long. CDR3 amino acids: CASGLVQAQYNEQFF. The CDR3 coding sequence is TGTGCTAGTGGTTTGGTACAAGCGCAGTACAATGAGCAGTTCTTC.

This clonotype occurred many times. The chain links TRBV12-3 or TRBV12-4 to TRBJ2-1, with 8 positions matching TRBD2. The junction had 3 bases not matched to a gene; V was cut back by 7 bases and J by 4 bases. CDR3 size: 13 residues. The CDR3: CASTTSGYNEQFF. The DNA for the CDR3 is TGTGCCAGCACCACTAGCGGATACAATGAGCAGTTCTTC.

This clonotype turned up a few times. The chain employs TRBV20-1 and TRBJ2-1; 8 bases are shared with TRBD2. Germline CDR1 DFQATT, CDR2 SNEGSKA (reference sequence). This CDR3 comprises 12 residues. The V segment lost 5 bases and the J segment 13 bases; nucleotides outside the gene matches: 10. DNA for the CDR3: TGCAGTGCTTACGATAAGGGACTAGACCAGTTCTTC. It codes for CSAYDKGLDQFF.